This TCR beta chain emerged from a study of cytomegalovirus exposure and HLA in healthy donors. Study results and caveats: Sequencing likely caused a cluster of highly shared sequence variants.

The CDR3 runs 14 residues. Trimming took 0 bases from V and 5 from J, leaving 8 bases between them. Germline assignment: CDR1 LGHNA and CDR2 YNFKEQ. As concerns this clone: Its antigen is not identified.

Amplification used 60 Vbeta primers and 13 Jbeta primers. Here immunoSEQ multiplex PCR was the method, and the copy in TCRdb shows in-frame clones only, minus some. The data contain 55,000 to 80,000 clones, approximately 78% of them seen just once; the ten biggest clones take up 9% to 10%. The chain has TRBV4-2 and TRBJ1-5; D is ambiguous. The specimen sequenced was PBMCs. The TCR sequence derives from a man in his forties or fifties in good health and CMV-seronegative. The CDR3 DNA is TGTGCCAGCAGCCAAGACTCCGGAGATCAGCCCCAGCATTTT. Its translation is CASSQDSGDQPQHF.